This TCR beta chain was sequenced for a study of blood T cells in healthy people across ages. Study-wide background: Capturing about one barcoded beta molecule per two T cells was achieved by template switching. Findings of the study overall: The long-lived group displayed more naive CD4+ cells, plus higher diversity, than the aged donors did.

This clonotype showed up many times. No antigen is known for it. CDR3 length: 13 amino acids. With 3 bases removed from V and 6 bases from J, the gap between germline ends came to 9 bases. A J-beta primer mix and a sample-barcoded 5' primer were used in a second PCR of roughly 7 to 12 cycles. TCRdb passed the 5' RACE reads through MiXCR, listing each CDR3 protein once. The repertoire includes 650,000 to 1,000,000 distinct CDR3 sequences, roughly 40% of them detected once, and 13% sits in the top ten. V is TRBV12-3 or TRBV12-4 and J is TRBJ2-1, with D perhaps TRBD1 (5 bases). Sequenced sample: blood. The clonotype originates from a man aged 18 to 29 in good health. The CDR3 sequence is CASSFRARNEQFF. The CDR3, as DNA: TGTGCCAGCAGTTTCAGGGCCCGCAATGAGCAGTTCTTC.